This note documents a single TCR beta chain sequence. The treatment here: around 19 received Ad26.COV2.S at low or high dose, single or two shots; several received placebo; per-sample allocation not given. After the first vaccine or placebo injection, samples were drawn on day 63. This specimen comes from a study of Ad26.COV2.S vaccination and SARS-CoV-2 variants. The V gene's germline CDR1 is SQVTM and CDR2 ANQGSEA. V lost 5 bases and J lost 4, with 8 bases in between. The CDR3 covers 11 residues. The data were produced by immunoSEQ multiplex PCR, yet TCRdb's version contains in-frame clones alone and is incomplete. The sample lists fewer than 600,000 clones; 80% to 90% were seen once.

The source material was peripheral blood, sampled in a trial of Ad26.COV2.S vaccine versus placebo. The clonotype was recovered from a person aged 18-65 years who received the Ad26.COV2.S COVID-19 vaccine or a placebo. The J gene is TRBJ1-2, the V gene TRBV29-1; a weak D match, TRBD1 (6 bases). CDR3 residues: CSVTTGYGYTF. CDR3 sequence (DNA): TGCAGCGTTACGACAGGCTATGGCTACACCTTC.